This is a list of T cell receptor beta chains from one sample in a study of T cells in Graves' hyperthyroidism and ophthalmopathy. TCRdb used MiXCR to reprocess the multiplex PCR reads, holding one entry per CDR3 protein. The sample records 600,000 or so distinct CDR3 sequences, 12% to 15% being singletons. Specimen: blood. These receptors originate from a woman between 18 and 29 years old with Graves' ophthalmopathy. The CDR3 runs from the conserved cysteine through the conserved F or W. A D gene is named only where the DNA matches it firmly. Where a row states a size, it is once, few, many or the class of an expanded clone; other rows omit it.

J	size	D	V	CDR3	DNA
TRBJ2-3	many	TRBD1	TRBV6-2/TRBV6-3	CASSLLPSDRVWDTQYF	TGTGCCAGCAGTCTCCTTCCCTCGGACAGGGTTTGGGATACGCAGTATTTT
TRBJ2-3	many	TRBD2	TRBV7-3	CASSSSGIHTDTQYF	TGTGCCAGCAGCTCTAGCGGGATTCACACAGATACGCAGTATTTT
TRBJ2-1	many	TRBD2	TRBV7-2	CASSETLAGGYNEQFF	TGTGCCAGCAGCGAAACCCTAGCGGGAGGGTACAATGAGCAGTTCTTC
TRBJ1-2	many	.	TRBV4-1	CASSWLVRPNYGYTF	TGCGCCAGCAGCTGGCTCGTGAGGCCTAACTATGGCTACACCTTC
TRBJ2-1	.	TRBD1	TRBV20-1	CSARSRDSYNEQFF	TGCAGTGCCCGCTCCCGGGACAGCTACAATGAGCAGTTCTTC
TRBJ2-1	many	TRBD2	TRBV6-6	CASSYSGLVYNEQFF	TGTGCCAGCAGTTACTCGGGACTAGTCTACAATGAGCAGTTCTTC
TRBJ2-7	many	TRBD2	TRBV12-3/TRBV12-4	CASSLGRLAEVMYEQYF	TGTGCCAGCAGTTTAGGGCGACTAGCGGAAGTTATGTACGAGCAGTACTTC
TRBJ1-1	few	.	TRBV18	CASSPRLRSRRDTEAFF	TGTGCCAGCTCACCCCGACTGAGGTCACGTAGGGACACTGAAGCTTTCTTT
TRBJ2-5	.	.	TRBV5-1	CASRQGGYQETQYF	TGCGCCAGCAGACAAGGGGGGTACCAAGAGACCCAGTACTTC
TRBJ2-3	.	TRBD2	TRBV28	CATDPAGGGLTDTQYF	TGTGCCACCGATCCCGCGGGGGGGGGACTGACAGATACGCAGTATTTT
TRBJ2-5	many	.	TRBV18	CASSLLQGLQETQYF	TGTGCCAGCTCACTATTACAGGGCTTACAAGAGACCCAGTACTTC
TRBJ1-1	many	.	TRBV12-3/TRBV12-4	CASSLAHGTNTEAFF	TGTGCCAGCAGTCTTGCTCACGGGACAAACACTGAAGCTTTCTTT
TRBJ2-3	few	TRBD1	TRBV5-1	CATSQGRNTDTQYF	TGCGCCACCTCACAGGGGCGAAACACAGATACGCAGTATTTT
TRBJ1-4	few	.	TRBV6-1	CASTNVGARGKLFF	TGTGCCAGCACTAACGTGGGGGCGCGCGGAAAACTGTTTTTT
TRBJ2-3	many	.	TRBV13	CASSLRQRTDTQYF	TGTGCCAGCAGCTTAAGACAGCGCACAGATACGCAGTATTTT
TRBJ1-1	many	.	TRBV7-9	CASSWGMTANTEAFF	TGTGCCAGCAGCTGGGGAATGACAGCGAACACTGAAGCTTTCTTT
TRBJ1-4	many	.	TRBV13	CASSIRQALNEKLFF	TGTGCCAGCAGCATCCGACAGGCCCTAAATGAAAAACTGTTTTTT
TRBJ2-7	many	.	TRBV28	CASSVPWQGTYEQYF	TGTGCCAGCAGCGTTCCCTGGCAGGGGACCTACGAGCAGTACTTC
TRBJ1-5	.	.	TRBV11-2	CASSPGRGGNQPQHF	TGTGCCAGCAGCCCGGGCAGGGGAGGGAATCAGCCCCAGCATTTT
TRBJ2-2	.	TRBD1	TRBV7-9	CASSLSSLIRGPPLNTGELFF	TGTGCCAGCAGCTTAAGTTCCCTAATTAGGGGGCCTCCGTTGAACACCGGGGAGCTGTTTTTT
TRBJ2-1	.	.	TRBV7-3	CASSFYICSARRDYPMDEQFF	.
TRBJ1-4	few	TRBD1	TRBV6-1	CASRRTGTGNEKLFF	TGTGCCAGCAGGAGGACCGGGACAGGGAATGAAAAACTGTTTTTT
TRBJ1-1	.	TRBD1	TRBV7-3	CASSSTTGGTKAFF	TGTGCCAGCAGCTCCACTACAGGGGGCACTAAAGCTTTCTTT
TRBJ2-1	.	.	TRBV9	CASSIGQYSSYNEQFF	TGTGCCAGCAGCATAGGACAGTATAGCTCCTACAATGAGCAGTTCTTC
TRBJ1-3	.	.	TRBV4-1	CASSQFPWGTGNTIYF	TGCGCCAGCAGCCAGTTCCCCTGGGGAACTGGAAACACCATATATTTT
TRBJ2-1	many	TRBD2	TRBV2	CASRRTSGVPYNEQFF	TGTGCCAGCAGGAGGACTAGCGGGGTGCCCTACAATGAGCAGTTCTTC
TRBJ1-2	many	TRBD1	TRBV13	CASRRTGTQGDGYTF	TGTGCCAGCAGAAGGACAGGCACCCAAGGGGATGGCTACACCTTC
TRBJ2-7	many	TRBD2	TRBV6-2/TRBV6-3	CASRAGTYEQYF	TGTGCCAGCAGAGCGGGGACCTACGAGCAGTACTTC
TRBJ1-5	.	.	TRBV4-1	CASSQGAGLGSNQPQHF	TGCGCCAGCAGCCAAGGAGCGGGTCTTGGGAGCAATCAGCCCCAGCATTTT
TRBJ2-1	.	TRBD2	TRBV20-1	CSAGRAGQSSYNEQFF	TGCAGTGCTGGCCGAGCGGGGCAAAGCTCCTACAATGAGCAGTTCTTC
TRBJ2-5	many	.	TRBV6-2/TRBV6-3	CASTPIFQGSPQETQYF	TGTGCCAGCACCCCGATTTTCCAGGGGAGCCCGCAAGAGACCCAGTACTTC
TRBJ2-5	few	TRBD2	TRBV7-6	CASNAGGETQYF	TGTGCCAGCAATGCGGGAGGAGAGACCCAGTACTTC
TRBJ2-7	.	.	TRBV12-3/TRBV12-4	CASTSSILYEQYF	TGTGCCAGCACCAGTAGCATATTATACGAGCAGTACTTC
TRBJ2-4	many	.	TRBV27	CASSLSGAENIQYF	TGTGCCAGCAGTTTATCAGGGGCGGAAAACATTCAGTACTTC
TRBJ2-2	few	TRBD1	TRBV11-1	CASSQPLWDRPNTGELFF	TGTGCCAGCAGTCAGCCACTCTGGGACAGACCGAACACCGGGGAGCTGTTTTTT
TRBJ2-6	many	.	TRBV12-3/TRBV12-4	CASSLKRMAGANVLTF	TGTGCCAGCAGTCTTAAGAGGATGGCTGGGGCCAACGTCCTGACTTTC
TRBJ2-6	.	TRBD2	TRBV11-1	CASGLAGGRLSGANVLTF	TGTGCCAGCGGCCTGGCGGGGGGACGACTCTCTGGGGCCAACGTCCTGACTTTC
TRBJ2-5	few	TRBD1	TRBV3-1	CASSQEPGQGTQYF	TGTGCCAGCAGCCAAGAGCCGGGACAGGGGACCCAGTACTTC
TRBJ1-5	.	TRBD1	TRBV6-1	CASSVGTDSNQPQHF	TGTGCCAGCAGCGTAGGGACAGACAGCAATCAGCCCCAGCATTTT